The 12 T cell receptor beta chains in this list originate from one sample, sequenced in a study of CD8 T cells in Susac syndrome. It was with random hexamers that about 0.45 to 1 ug RNA was reverse transcribed. TCRdb processed the immunoSEQ multiplex PCR reads anew with MiXCR; each CDR3 protein has one entry. Among 180,000 or so distinct CDR3 sequences, approximately 96% were seen once, and the ten largest hold more than 0.12%. Sequenced input: CD4+ T cells from PBMCs. These receptors all stem from a human donor in good health.

The chain links TRBV29-1 to TRBJ2-3; D assignment may be TRBD1 or TRBD2 (5 bases each). Trimming left V 7 bases short and J 2 bases short, with 16 bases between. CDR1 and CDR2 (germline): SQVTM, ANQGSEA. The CDR3 sequence is 14 residues long. The CDR3 protein is CSARDGPSTDTQYF. The CDR3 DNA is TGCAGCGCCCGGGACGGTCCTTCCACAGATACGCAGTATTTT.

This clonotype was detected a few times. The chain links TRBV12-3 or TRBV12-4 to TRBJ1-6, with TRBD1 matching over 8 bases. The junction had 4 bases not matched to a gene; V was cut back by 6 bases and J by 6 bases. The CDR3 runs 14 residues. The DNA for the CDR3 is TGTGCCAGCAGCCATACAGGGGGTAATTCACCCCTCCACTTT. Translated: CASSHTGGNSPLHF.

The rearrangement links TRBV6-6 to TRBJ2-7; maybe TRBD1 (6 bases). Trimming removed 6 bases at V and 3 bases at J, with 15 bases between. Germline assignment: CDR1 MNHNY and CDR2 SVGAGI (reference sequence). The CDR3 totals 14 residues. Here the CDR3 DNA reads TGTGCCAGCAGCCCACCGGGACATGGCTACGAGCAGTACTTC. This codes for CASSPPGHGYEQYF.

The sample holds one count of this clonotype. CDR3 protein: CASTSGQGSNQPQHF. In DNA form, the CDR3 reads TGTGCCAGCACCTCCGGACAGGGTAGCAATCAGCCCCAGCATTTT. The V gene is TRBV12-3 or TRBV12-4, the J gene TRBJ1-5; 8 nucleotides line up with TRBD1. The V segment lost 7 bases and the J segment 0 bases; nucleotides outside the gene matches: 5. The CDR3 is 15 residues long.

V is TRBV5-1 and J is TRBJ2-7; D unclear. The CDR3 is 15 residues long. V was trimmed by 0 bases and J by 7 bases, leaving 17 bases between them. In germline, CDR1 is SGHRS, CDR2 YFSETQ. For the CDR3, the DNA is TGCGCCAGCAGCTTGGAGCCCTCCACCCTGGGGGAGCAGTACTTC. It translates to CASSLEPSTLGEQYF.

A single count supports this clonotype. The CDR3 coding sequence is TGCAGCGGACGACTAGGCTATCTCAATGAGCAGTTCTTC. Its translation: CSGRLGYLNEQFF. The V and J genes are TRBV29-1 and TRBJ2-1, with a weak D call TRBD2 (6 bases). The V and J ends lost 7 bases and 6 bases respectively, with 16 bases between them. Germline CDR1 reads SQVTM; CDR2 reads ANQGSEA. CDR3 size: 13 residues.

The rearrangement links TRBV7-9 to TRBJ2-7, with D hard to call. V was trimmed by 4 bases and J by 5 bases, leaving 15 bases between them. Germline CDR1 and CDR2: SEHNR and FQNEAQ (reference sequence). The CDR3 is 14 amino acids. The CDR3 nucleotides are TGTGCCAGCAGCTCGCTAGGGCTGATCCACGAGCAGTACTTC. Its protein product is CASSSLGLIHEQYF. The full variable domain, its missing parts supplied by reference TRBV7-9 and TRBJ2-7, is DTGVSQNPRHKITKRGQNVTFRCDPISEHNRLYWYRQTLGQGPEFLTYFQNEAQLEKSRLLSDRFSAERPKGSFSTLEIQRTEQGDSAMYLCASSSLGLIHEQYFGPGTRLTVT.

V gene TRBV7-2 combines with J gene TRBJ2-1; D is perhaps TRBD2 (6 bases). Germline V gives CDR1 SGHTA, CDR2 FQGNSA. This CDR3 comprises 15 residues. With 0 bases removed from V and 10 bases from J, the gap between germline ends came to 16 bases. The DNA for the CDR3 is TGTGCCAGCAGCTTAGCCCCCAGCGGGCGGCTGGAGCAGTTCTTC. Protein product: CASSLAPSGRLEQFF.

The chain recombines TRBV20-1 with TRBJ2-2; D perhaps matches TRBD1 (6 bases). CDR1 and CDR2 (germline): DFQATT, SNEGSKA (reference sequence). The CDR3 loop spans 16 amino acids. Deletions cut 2 bases from V and 4 bases from J, with 17 bases between. CDR3 in amino acids: CSARQTRDTFTGELFF. Here the CDR3 DNA reads TGCAGTGCTAGACAAACAAGGGACACCTTCACCGGGGAGCTGTTTTTT.

The CDR3 DNA follows: TGTGCCAGCAGGGGACAGGCCGTGAACACTGAAGCTTTCTTT. Translation: CASRGQAVNTEAFF. The chain has TRBV28 and TRBJ1-1, with 8 bases that match TRBD1. J gave up 0 bases and V 6 bases, and 3 bases lay outside the gene matches. CDR3 size: 14 residues. Germline values: CDR1 MDHEN, CDR2 SYDVKM.

This chain uses TRBV14 with TRBJ2-6; D not resolved. V lost 3 bases and J lost 3, with 9 bases in between. Germline V gene data show CDR1 as SGHDN and CDR2 as FVKESK. The length of the CDR3 is 15 residues. The CDR3 sequence: CASSQLGSGANVLTF. The CDR3 coding sequence is TGTGCCAGCAGCCAGTTGGGAAGTGGGGCCAACGTCCTGACTTTC.

The chain employs TRBV9 and TRBJ2-7; TRBD1 agrees at 10 bases. Germline V CDR1 and CDR2: SGDLS, YYNGEE. The CDR3 is 16 residues long. Germline trimming cut 0 bases from V and 3 bases from J; bases unmatched to any gene: 6. CDR3 region: CASSVAPGTGVYEQYF. In DNA form, the CDR3 reads TGTGCCAGCAGCGTAGCCCCCGGGACAGGGGTCTACGAGCAGTACTTC.